Each of the 26 T cell receptor beta chains below was sequenced from the same sample in a study of blood T cell repertoires in COVID-19. The assay was immunoSEQ multiplex PCR, and TCRdb's table has in-frame clones only and misses some. The repertoire holds a few hundred thousand clones, with around nine tenths as singletons. Input material: PBMCs or T cells enriched from blood (not recorded which). The origin of the receptors is a middle-aged woman who had been exposed to COVID-19.

This clone was picked up one time. V and J are TRBV5-6 and TRBJ2-3; D call uncertain. The V gene lost 0 bases and the J gene lost 8 bases, with 13 bases spanning the gap. Germline V gene sequence: CDR1 SGHDT, CDR2 YYEEEE. This CDR3 comprises 14 residues. CDR3 bases: TGTGCCAGCAGCTTGGATTACATAGCCGGTACGCAGTATTTT. Its protein product is CASSLDYIAGTQYF.

This clone was observed a single time. The gene calls are TRBV29-1 and TRBJ2-5; D may be TRBD1 (6 bases). V shed 5 bases and J shed 5 bases, with 21 bases lying between them. The CDR3 covers 15 residues. From germline, CDR1 is SQVTM and CDR2 ANQGSEA. DNA for the CDR3: TGCAGCGTTAAAATAGGGACATTAGCTACGGAGACCCAGTACTTC. Residues: CSVKIGTLATETQYF.

This clone was seen a single time. V and J are TRBV21-1 and TRBJ1-2; the table assigns TRBD1, which was not confirmed against the DNA. TRBV21-1 is classified as a pseudogene. This CDR3 comprises 14 residues. The CDR3 region is CASSTQGLDYGYTF. CDR3 in DNA: TGTGCCAGCAGCACACAGGGTCTAGACTATGGCTACACCTTC.

A single count supports this clone. This rearrangement joins TRBV4-1 to TRBJ1-5; maybe TRBD1 (5 bases). Trimming removed 1 base from V and 11 bases from J, with 12 bases in between. This CDR3 is 13 amino acids long. Germline assignment: CDR1 MGHRA and CDR2 YSYEKL. CDR3 amino acids: CASSQVDMSAQHF. The CDR3, as DNA: TGCGCCAGCAGCCAAGTGGACATGTCAGCCCAGCATTTT.

The V gene is TRBV10-3, the J gene TRBJ1-1, with D unresolved. The CDR3 totals 12 residues. Trimming cost V 11 bases and J 5 bases, with 15 bases left between them. The V gene's germline CDR1 is ENHRY and CDR2 SYGVKD. The CDR3 protein is CAAAGGPTEAFF. CDR3 DNA sequence: TGTGCCGCCGCTGGCGGGCCGACTGAAGCTTTCTTT.

This clone was detected only once. The rearrangement joins TRBV29-1 to TRBJ2-7, with unresolved D. V shed 6 bases and J shed 0 bases, with 15 bases lying between them. CDR3 length equals 14 residues. From germline, CDR1 is SQVTM and CDR2 ANQGSEA. The CDR3 bases are TGCAGCGTGCATCCACTGTACGGCTCCTACGAGCAGTACTTC. It yields the protein CSVHPLYGSYEQYF.

This clone has just one count. V is TRBV21-1 and J is TRBJ2-1; the tabulated D call, TRBD2, remains unverified against the DNA. TRBV21-1 counts as a pseudogene. The CDR3 sequence is 15 residues long. The CDR3 reads CASSRLGLAINEQFF. The CDR3 nucleotides read TGTGCCAGCAGCAGATTGGGACTAGCGATAAATGAGCAGTTCTTC.

Note on this clone: The junction departs from the called germline gene at one end, perhaps through a read error. The chain has TRBV5-1 and TRBJ2-3, with D possibly being TRBD1 (7 bases). CDR3 length equals 16 residues. CDR1 is SGHRS, CDR2 YFSETQ, per germline. CDR3: CASSLAAGQNTDTQYF. The CDR3 coding sequence is TGTGCCAGCAGCTTGGCCGCGGGACAGAACACAGATACGCAGTATTTT.

The rearrangement joins TRBV3-1 (or the pseudogene TRBV3-2) to TRBJ1-4; 7 bases match TRBD1. Trimming removed 2 bases from V and 3 bases from J; junction bases left unmatched: 9. Germline-derived CDR1 and CDR2 are LGHDT and YNNKEL (reference sequence). This CDR3 is 17 amino acids long. The DNA of the CDR3 is TGTGCCAGCAGCCAAACCCGAGACAGGGCAGCTAATGAAAAACTGTTTTTT. As protein: CASSQTRDRAANEKLFF.

On this clone: This specimen includes other DNA sequences encoding the same CDR3. This rearrangement joins TRBV4-2 to TRBJ1-5; 7 nucleotides match TRBD1. The CDR3 is made up of 15 amino acids. The germline V gene has CDR1 LGHNA and CDR2 YNFKEQ. V dropped 0 bases and J dropped 5; count of bases not matched to a gene: 4. The CDR3: CASSQDGTEDQPQHF. CDR3 nucleotides: TGTGCCAGCAGCCAAGATGGGACAGAGGATCAGCCCCAGCATTTT.

The CDR3 region has the DNA TGTGCCAGCAGCTTGGTGGCAGTACAGGGAGTTAGGCCGTACGTC. It encodes CASSLVAVQGVRPYV. This chain links TRBV5-8 with TRBJ2-7, with D possibly TRBD1 on 6 matching bases. Trimming pared 0 bases from V and 12 bases from J, leaving 22 bases between. This CDR3 contains 15 residues. Looked up from germline, CDR1 is SGHTS and CDR2 is YDEGEE.

The chain joins TRBV28 to TRBJ2-5; unclear D gene. Trimming removed 0 bases at V and 5 bases at J, with 4 bases between. The germline V gene has CDR1 MDHEN and CDR2 SYDVKM. The length of the CDR3 is 12 residues. The DNA of the CDR3 is TGTGCCAGCAGTTTATGGGGCGAGACCCAGTACTTC. Protein sequence: CASSLWGETQYF.

The V call is TRBV18, the J call TRBJ1-6; 8 bases agree with TRBD1. The V segment lost 5 bases and the J segment 10 bases; nucleotides outside the gene matches: 10. Germline loops: CDR1 KGHSH, CDR2 LQKENI. This CDR3 has 15 amino acids. The CDR3 is CASSAETGVRSPLHF. For the CDR3, the DNA is TGTGCCAGCTCAGCGGAGACAGGGGTGAGGTCACCCCTCCACTTT.

About this clone itself: One junction end disagrees with the germline gene, perhaps due to a read error. This chain joins TRBV5-1 and TRBJ2-2, with D maybe TRBD2 (5 bases). This CDR3 is 18 amino acids long. Germline V lookup: CDR1 SGHRS, CDR2 YFSETQ. CDR3 DNA sequence: TGTGCCAGCAGCTTGTCGTTTGGGCGAGGACTTCGTAACGGGGAGCTGTTTTTT. This translates into CASSLSFGRGLRNGELFF.

In the case of this clone: Additional DNA sequences in this sample encode the identical CDR3. This chain joins TRBV28 and TRBJ1-5, with unresolved D. V was shortened by 5 bases and J by 4 bases, with 6 bases between the two germline ends. The CDR3 extends over 12 amino acids. Per germline, CDR1 MDHEN and CDR2 SYDVKM. The CDR3 loop reads CASSLQNQPQHF. The CDR3 nucleotides are TGTGCCAGCAGTCTACAGAATCAGCCCCAGCATTTT. The variable domain in full, with the rest retrieved from reference TRBV28 and TRBJ1-5, is DVKVTQSSRYLVKRTGEKVFLECVQDMDHENMFWYRQDPGLGLRLIYFSYDVKMKEKGDIPEGYSVSREKKERFSLILESASTNQTSMYLCASSLQNQPQHFGDGTRLSIL.

This clone has only a few counts. This chain joins TRBV28 and TRBJ2-1; D uncertain. Germline lookup yields CDR1 MDHEN and CDR2 SYDVKM. Trimming removed 5 bases from V and 5 bases from J, with 16 bases in between. The CDR3 has 15 amino acids. CDR3 in amino acids: CASSKHQPGHNEQFF. The DNA of the CDR3 is TGTGCCAGCAGTAAACACCAACCTGGGCACAATGAGCAGTTCTTC.

The rearrangement links TRBV24-1 to TRBJ1-4; a possible D gene is TRBD1 (6 bases). The germline V and J ends were trimmed by 3 bases and 5 bases, with 24 bases remaining between them. The germline gives CDR1 KGHDR, CDR2 SFDVKD. This CDR3 has 19 amino acids. The CDR3 spells CATSDIGTPAPLKNEKLFF. The CDR3 bases are TGTGCCACCAGTGATATAGGGACACCGGCCCCTCTAAAGAATGAAAAACTGTTTTTT.

Details on this clone: Mismatch with germline at one junction end may stem from a read error. This chain connects TRBV5-1 to TRBJ2-1; 14 positions match TRBD2. CDR1 SGHRS and CDR2 YFSETQ come from the germline V gene. The CDR3 is made up of 16 amino acids. CDR3 loop: CASSPTSGRARNEQFF. The CDR3 nucleotides are TGTGCCAGCAGCCCGACTAGCGGGAGGGCCCGTAATGAGCAGTTCTTC.

The chain uses TRBV18 and TRBJ2-3; 9 nucleotides align to TRBD2. The CDR3 is 17 amino acids. The V segment lost 3 bases and the J segment 10 bases; nucleotides outside the gene matches: 17. CDR1 and CDR2 from the germline V gene are KGHSH and LQKENI. The CDR3 DNA is TGTGCCAGCTCACCTATCCTTAGCGGGAGCTTACCCTCTTCGCAGTATTTT. The encoded protein is CASSPILSGSLPSSQYF.

The V gene is TRBV21-1, the J gene TRBJ2-7; the table assigns TRBD1, which was not confirmed against the DNA. TRBV21-1 counts as a pseudogene. This CDR3 contains 16 residues. In DNA, the CDR3 is TGTGCCAGCAGCAAAGGGGGACAGGGGATGACCTACGAGCAGTACTTC. Amino acid sequence: CASSKGGQGMTYEQYF.

This clone was found a few times. The V and J genes are TRBV5-8 and TRBJ1-2; 7 bases match TRBD1. The germline V gene encodes CDR1 SGHTS and CDR2 YDEGEE. The CDR3 sequence is 15 residues long. V was pared by 2 bases and J by 4 bases, with 8 bases of the junction left unmatched. CDR3 region: CASSLRSTGIYGYTF. The CDR3 nucleotides read TGTGCCAGCAGCTTAAGGTCGACAGGGATCTATGGCTACACCTTC.

The chain joins TRBV7-2 to TRBJ1-1; 8 nucleotides align to TRBD1. The V gene's germline CDR1 is SGHTA and CDR2 FQGNSA. This CDR3 has 14 amino acids. The ends lost 4 bases at V and 5 bases at J; junction bases unmatched: 6. The CDR3 is CASSSTGVGTEAFF. For the CDR3, the DNA is TGTGCCAGCAGCTCGACAGGGGTCGGGACTGAAGCTTTCTTT.

The gene calls are TRBV25-1 and TRBJ1-6; D unclear. This CDR3 region has 13 residues. Trimming removed 1 base at V and 7 bases at J, with 5 bases between. Germline V lookup: CDR1 MGHDK, CDR2 SYGVNS. CDR3 in amino acids: CASSESRNSPLHF. CDR3 DNA: TGTGCCAGCAGTGAATCACGGAATTCACCCCTCCACTTT.

This chain links TRBV27 with TRBJ1-1; D is ambiguous. Trimming removed 4 bases from V and 3 bases from J, with 9 bases in between. The CDR3 loop spans 13 amino acids. Germline CDR1 reads MNHEY; CDR2 reads SMNVEV (reference sequence). The CDR3 is CASSSDIYTEAFF. In DNA form, the CDR3 reads TGTGCCAGCAGTTCCGACATCTACACTGAAGCTTTCTTT.

This clone was recorded only once. The chain employs TRBV4-3 and TRBJ1-1, with 7 bases lining up with TRBD1. This CDR3 is 14 amino acids long. Germline trimming cut 3 bases from V and 7 bases from J; bases unmatched to any gene: 8. Germline V CDR1 and CDR2: LGHNA, YSLEER. CDR3 sequence (DNA): TGCGCCAGCAGCCACTACCCGGGGACAGATGAAGCTTTCTTT. Encoded protein: CASSHYPGTDEAFF.

The V and J genes are TRBV29-1 and TRBJ1-2; possible D gene TRBD1, 5 bases. Germline-derived CDR1 and CDR2 are SQVTM and ANQGSEA. The V gene lost 3 bases and the J gene lost 6 bases, with 11 bases spanning the gap. This CDR3 has 12 amino acids. The CDR3 here is CSVEPGGDGYTF. CDR3 in DNA: TGCAGCGTTGAGCCCGGGGGGGATGGCTACACCTTC.